The rows below give T cell receptor beta chains drawn from one sample of a study of blood T cell repertoires in COVID-19. Profiling relied on immunoSEQ multiplex PCR, and the TCRdb table lists in-frame clones only, not all of them. The table includes 300,000 or so clones, roughly 87% detected once. Sequencing was performed on peripheral blood. Receptor source: a man between 50 and 59 years old with active or convalescent COVID-19. Both conserved end residues are part of each CDR3. The D gene is left open where the match is weak. A row's size may be missing; if present it is once, few, many or a size class.

>NA|TRBD1|TRBV27|TRBJ1-1
CASSRAGGAEAFF
TGTGCCAGCAGTAGGGCAGGGGGCGCTGAAGCTTTCTTT
>NA|TRBD2|TRBV2|TRBJ2-3
CASSETLPGLAGGTDTQYF
TGTGCCAGCAGTGAAACCCTACCCGGACTAGCGGGAGGAACAGATACGCAGTATTTT
>NA|NA|TRBV9|TRBJ2-1
CASSVEPGAYNEQFF
TGTGCCAGCAGCGTAGAACCGGGGGCCTACAATGAGCAGTTCTTC
>NA|NA|TRBV3-1/TRBV3-2|TRBJ1-5
CASSHSNRDQPQHF
TGTGCCAGCAGCCACTCCAACAGGGACCAGCCCCAGCATTTT
>NA|NA|TRBV5-1|TRBJ1-4
CASSRKFQASDEKLFF
TGCGCCAGCAGTAGGAAATTCCAGGCGTCTGATGAAAAACTGTTTTTT
>NA|TRBD2|TRBV7-2|TRBJ2-5
CASSVTWTSGTETQYF
TGTGCCAGCAGCGTAACGTGGACTAGCGGGACAGAGACCCAGTACTTC
>once|TRBD1|TRBV18|TRBJ2-5
CATSDRAGETQYF
TGTGCCACCTCGGACAGGGCGGGGGAGACCCAGTACTTC
>NA|TRBD1|TRBV9|TRBJ1-1
CASSGQGAQENTEAFF
TGTGCCAGCAGCGGTCAGGGGGCGCAGGAAAACACTGAAGCTTTCTTT
>NA|TRBD1|TRBV2|TRBJ1-3
CASNTGGSGNTIYF
TGTGCCAGCAATACAGGGGGCTCTGGAAACACCATATATTTT
>few|NA|TRBV5-4|TRBJ2-3
CASSSQESYTDTQYF
TGTGCCAGCAGCTCGCAGGAATCCTACACAGATACGCAGTATTTT
>once|NA|TRBV11-1|TRBJ1-1
CASRKTPNTEAFF
TGTGCCAGCAGAAAGACACCGAACACTGAAGCTTTCTTT
>NA|TRBD2|TRBV2|TRBJ2-5
CASSQLAGGYQETQYF
TGTGCCAGCAGCCAACTAGCGGGAGGGTACCAAGAGACCCAGTACTTC
>NA|NA|TRBV2|TRBJ1-2
CASSAANYGYTF
TGTGCCAGCAGCGCGGCTAACTATGGCTACACCTTC
>NA|TRBD2|TRBV6-5|TRBJ2-4
CASTPLAGGNIQYF
TGTGCCAGCACTCCTCTAGCGGGAGGGAACATTCAGTACTTC
>NA|NA|TRBV28|TRBJ1-5
CASSLWSGSLLDQPQHF
TGTGCCAGCAGTTTATGGAGCGGGTCCCTCCTAGATCAGCCCCAGCATTTT
>NA|NA|TRBV2|TRBJ2-3
CASRTSSFPDTQYF
TGTGCCAGCAGGACTAGTAGTTTCCCAGATACGCAGTATTTT
>NA|TRBD1|TRBV28|TRBJ1-1
CASSPVDRVNTEAFF
TGTGCCAGCAGCCCTGTTGACAGGGTGAACACTGAAGCTTTCTTT
>NA|NA|TRBV5-1|TRBJ2-3
CASSLTPTSTDTQYF
TGCGCCAGCAGCTTGACCCCCACTAGCACAGATACGCAGTATTTT
>NA|NA|TRBV9|TRBJ1-5
CASSVGGLDQPQHF
TGTGCCAGCAGCGTAGGCGGCCTCGATCAGCCCCAGCATTTT
>NA|TRBD1|TRBV5-6|TRBJ2-7
CASSFLDRGLVDEQYF
TGTGCCAGCAGCTTTCTTGACAGGGGACTGGTCGACGAGCAGTACTTC
>NA|NA|TRBV28|TRBJ1-1
CASSLSPGIGTEAFF
TGTGCCAGCAGTTTATCCCCAGGGATCGGCACTGAAGCTTTCTTT
>few|NA|TRBV27|TRBJ2-2
CASRVGGDTGELFF
TGTGCCAGCAGGGTAGGGGGTGACACCGGGGAGCTGTTTTTT
>NA|NA|TRBV28|TRBJ1-5
CASSSQGYSNQPQHF
TGTGCCAGCAGTAGCCAGGGCTATAGCAATCAGCCCCAGCATTTT
>NA|TRBD2|TRBV7-3|TRBJ2-2
CASSPHTLAGGGGELFF
TGTGCCAGCAGCCCCCACACACTAGCGGGGGGCGGCGGGGAGCTGTTTTTT
>once|NA|TRBV30|TRBJ1-1
CAWRELSFSNTEAFF
TGTGCCTGGAGGGAGCTAAGCTTCTCGAACACTGAAGCTTTCTTT
>NA|NA|TRBV9|TRBJ2-3
CASSDDTQLTDTQYF
TGTGCCAGCAGCGACGACACACAACTCACAGATACGCAGTATTTT
>NA|TRBD2|TRBV3-1/TRBV3-2|TRBJ2-7
CASSQRGGGRAWEQYF
TGTGCCAGCAGCCAACGGGGAGGCGGGAGGGCCTGGGAGCAGTACTTC
>NA|NA|TRBV28|TRBJ1-3
CASSLGGTGNTIYF
TGTGCCAGCAGCCTGGGGGGGACTGGAAACACCATATATTTT
>few|NA|TRBV2|TRBJ1-2
CASSVGRLLSRYGYTF
TGTGCCAGCAGTGTGGGCAGGTTACTTTCCCGCTATGGCTACACCTTC
>NA|NA|TRBV4-3|TRBJ2-3
CASSPQVGTDTQYF
TGCGCCAGCAGCCCCCAGGTGGGCACAGATACGCAGTATTTT
>NA|TRBD1|TRBV10-2|TRBJ2-3
CASSDPGTGGSDTQYF
TGCGCCAGCAGTGACCCCGGGACAGGGGGCTCAGATACGCAGTATTTT
>NA|NA|TRBV19|TRBJ2-1
CASSIQRYNEQFF
TGTGCCAGTAGTATCCAGCGGTACAATGAGCAGTTCTTC
>NA|TRBD1|TRBV4-2|TRBJ1-5
CASQRDRNQPQHF
TGTGCCAGTCAACGGGACAGAAATCAGCCCCAGCATTTT
>NA|TRBD1|TRBV7-9|TRBJ2-1
CASSSLGQAPNEQFF
TGTGCCAGCAGCTCCCTAGGACAGGCCCCCAATGAGCAGTTCTTC